These 32 T cell receptor beta chains originate from one sample sequenced in a study of T cell responses to AZD1222 COVID-19 vaccine. The data were produced by immunoSEQ multiplex PCR, yet TCRdb's version contains in-frame clones alone and is incomplete. This table holds tens of thousands of clones, roughly 90% found once. The sequencing here drew on peripheral blood, taken 28 days after the second AZD1222 dose. The source is an adult who received the AZD1222 COVID-19 vaccine.

This rearrangement joins TRBV19 to TRBJ1-2, with 7 bases matching TRBD1. The CDR3 loop spans 13 amino acids. Trimming took 6 bases from V and 7 from J; bases not matched to a gene: 8. Germline CDR1 and CDR2: LNHDA and SQIVND (reference sequence). CDR3 sequence (DNA): TGTGCCAGTAGGTCAGGGGGACGAAGTGGCTACACCTTC. It translates to CASRSGGRSGYTF.

This clone has only one observation. The chain employs TRBV28 and TRBJ2-7; TRBD1 might be the D (8 bases). CDR1 is MDHEN and CDR2 is SYDVKM in the germline V gene. This CDR3 has 15 residues. V lost 2 bases and J 3 bases, leaving 14 bases between the germline ends. The CDR3 spells CASSLTGGVGYEQYF. CDR3 coding DNA: TGTGCCAGCAGTTTAACAGGGGGGGTAGGCTACGAGCAGTACTTC.

The rearrangement uses TRBV28 and TRBJ1-1, with D perhaps matching TRBD1 (6 bases). The length of the CDR3 is 12 residues. CDR1 and CDR2 from the germline V gene are MDHEN and SYDVKM. V was trimmed by 8 bases and J by 10 bases, leaving 17 bases between them. CDR3 in amino acids: CASDDRYSGAFF. DNA of the CDR3: TGTGCCAGCGACGACAGGTATTCGGGAGCTTTCTTT.

The chain couples TRBV28 to TRBJ1-5; no definite D call. Germline CDR1 reads MDHEN; CDR2 reads SYDVKM. V was clipped by 6 bases and J by 4 bases, with 22 bases between them. The CDR3 extends over 17 amino acids. CDR3 in DNA: TGTGCCAGCAGGATTACCGCGGGTTACAACCAAAATCAGCCCCAGCATTTT. This sequence encodes CASRITAGYNQNQPQHF.

This clone is a singleton in its sample. The chain carries TRBV10-3 and TRBJ1-1; D might be TRBD1 (6 bases). CDR3 length: 15 amino acids. The V and J ends lost 4 bases and 1 base respectively, with 13 bases between them. The germline V gene encodes CDR1 ENHRY and CDR2 SYGVKD. CDR3 in amino acids: CAISGGRDTNTEAFF. The CDR3 DNA sequence: TGTGCCATCAGTGGGGGACGGGACACGAACACTGAAGCTTTCTTT.

The chain combines TRBV7-9 with TRBJ2-7; D call uncertain. CDR1 is SEHNR and CDR2 is FQNEAQ in the germline V gene (reference sequence). Trimming stripped 6 bases from V and 1 base from J, with 13 bases between. The CDR3 is 14 amino acids. The CDR3 here is CASSQASVSYEQYF. CDR3 bases: TGTGCCAGCAGTCAGGCATCGGTTTCCTACGAGCAGTACTTC.

The rearrangement uses TRBV6-5 and TRBJ1-2; D gene unclear. Germline V lookup: CDR1 MNHEY, CDR2 SVGAGI. The V end was cut by 0 bases, the J end by 2 bases, with 10 bases between. The CDR3 has 15 amino acids. The chain's CDR3 is CASSYSRFPNYGYTF. The CDR3 coding sequence is TGTGCCAGCAGTTACTCCAGGTTTCCAAACTATGGCTACACCTTC.

The V gene is TRBV5-3, the J gene TRBJ2-3, with D tentatively TRBD1 (6 bases). TRBV5-3 is an ORF; its function is uncertain. Between the trimmed V and J ends, which lost 2 bases and 0 bases, there was a span of 19 bases. The CDR3 totals 18 residues. In DNA, the CDR3 is TGTGCCAGAAGCTTTTTCCAACCCGGGACAAATAGCACAGATACGCAGTATTTT. Protein product: CARSFFQPGTNSTDTQYF.

This clone has a single count. The V call is TRBV24-1, the J call TRBJ2-3; D remains unclear. V was shortened by 2 bases and J by 0 bases, with 17 bases between the two germline ends. The CDR3 length is 18 residues. The germline CDR1 and CDR2 sequences are KGHDR and SFDVKD. DNA for the CDR3: TGTGCCACCAGTGATTCGGCAGCATATGTTACTAGCACAGATACGCAGTATTTT. Translating gives CATSDSAAYVTSTDTQYF.

The chain combines TRBV5-5 with TRBJ2-6; D possibly corresponds to TRBD2 (6 bases). This CDR3 is 17 amino acids long. The germline V gene encodes CDR1 SGHKS and CDR2 YYEKEE (reference sequence). Trimming stripped 0 bases from V and 1 base from J, with 11 bases between. The CDR3 loop reads CASSLDVGGSGANVLTF. The CDR3 DNA reads as TGTGCCAGCAGCTTGGATGTAGGAGGGTCTGGGGCCAACGTCCTGACTTTC.

The V call is TRBV3-1 (or the pseudogene TRBV3-2), the J call TRBJ1-1; 7 bases line up with TRBD1. Trimming cost V 3 bases and J 9 bases; bases outside gene matches: 7. CDR1 is LGHDT, CDR2 YNNKEL, per germline (reference sequence). This CDR3 spans 13 amino acids. The CDR3 sequence: CASSQGTERKAFF. The DNA for the CDR3 is TGTGCCAGCAGCCAGGGGACAGAGAGAAAAGCTTTCTTT.

In nucleotides, the CDR3 is TGTGCCAGCAGTCTCCCTGACAGGGACGATGGGCAGTACTTC. Protein sequence: CASSLPDRDDGQYF. This chain uses TRBV28 with TRBJ2-7, with 7 bases lining up with TRBD1. The CDR3 covers 14 residues. Germline V gene sequence: CDR1 MDHEN, CDR2 SYDVKM. V lost 5 bases and J lost 9; bases outside the gene matches: 13.

This sequence joins TRBV7-9 and TRBJ1-6, with TRBD1 as a possible D gene (6 bases). V shed 3 bases and J shed 7 bases, with 13 bases lying between them. Germline loops: CDR1 SEHNR, CDR2 FQNEAQ (reference sequence). The CDR3 sequence is 15 residues long. The CDR3 DNA reads TGTGCCAGCAGCTTCGGGGGGCGACGGAATTCACCCCTCCACTTT. The encoded protein is CASSFGGRRNSPLHF.

This sequence joins TRBV21-1 and TRBJ1-5; the table's D gene call, TRBD1, was not cross checked with the DNA. TRBV21-1 is a known pseudogene. This CDR3 has 15 amino acids. The CDR3 loop reads CASSTGQGGNQPQHF. For the CDR3, the DNA is TGTGCCAGCAGCACAGGACAGGGAGGCAATCAGCCCCAGCATTTT.

J is TRBJ2-3 and V is TRBV2; 11 nucleotides agree with TRBD2. This CDR3 spans 14 amino acids. The V and J ends lost 4 bases and 7 bases, in that order; junction bases with no gene match: 4. The germline CDR1 and CDR2 sequences are SNHLY and FYNNEI. CDR3 sequence (DNA): TGTGCCAGCAGTGTTAGCGGGGGGGCTTATACGCAGTATTTT. Translating gives CASSVSGGAYTQYF.

This clone has more than one count but fewer than ten. The chain has TRBV5-1 and TRBJ2-7; 10 bases map to TRBD1. CDR1 and CDR2 (germline): SGHRS, YFSETQ. The CDR3 extends over 17 amino acids. The V segment lost 6 bases and the J segment 9 bases; nucleotides outside the gene matches: 21. The CDR3: CASTRGTGAYTGSWQYF. The CDR3 region has the DNA TGCGCCAGCACGAGAGGGACAGGGGCTTACACCGGGTCGTGGCAGTACTTC.

A single count supports this clone. The same CDR3 is also encoded by other DNA sequences in this sample. The chain carries TRBV18 and TRBJ1-1; the D is unclear. The CDR3 sequence is 14 residues long. CDR1 is KGHSH and CDR2 is LQKENI in the germline V gene. The V and J ends lost 3 bases and 1 base respectively, with 9 bases between them. In nucleotides, the CDR3 is TGTGCCAGCTCACCGTCCGGAGGGAACACTGAAGCTTTCTTT. Protein sequence: CASSPSGGNTEAFF.

The chain uses TRBV7-9 and TRBJ2-2; D may be TRBD2 (6 bases). With 1 base removed from V and 6 bases from J, the gap between germline ends came to 12 bases. The CDR3 is made up of 15 amino acids. Germline V gene sequence: CDR1 SEHNR, CDR2 FQNEAQ (reference sequence). The CDR3 here is CASSLGGVLAGELFF. For the CDR3, the DNA is TGTGCCAGCAGCTTAGGGGGGGTTCTCGCCGGGGAGCTGTTTTTT.

This clone was picked up one time. CDR3 residues: CAISGQGNTEAFF. CDR3 coding DNA: TGTGCCATCAGTGGACAGGGGAACACTGAAGCTTTCTTT. V usage is TRBV10-3 and J usage is TRBJ1-1; 7 nucleotides agree with TRBD1. The CDR3 covers 13 residues. Germline values: CDR1 ENHRY, CDR2 SYGVKD. J was trimmed by 1 base and V by 4 bases; bases with no gene match: 0.

The chain links TRBV9 to TRBJ1-5; a possible D gene is TRBD1 (5 bases). V was clipped by 0 bases and J by 2 bases, with 9 bases between them. The V gene's germline CDR1 is SGDLS and CDR2 YYNGEE. The CDR3 is 15 amino acids. CDR3 nucleotides: TGTGCCAGCAGCGTAGAAGGGACGGGCAATCAGCCCCAGCATTTT. As protein: CASSVEGTGNQPQHF.

The rearrangement joins TRBV11-3 to TRBJ2-7; D may be TRBD1 or TRBD2 (5 bases each). The V gene lost 5 bases and the J gene lost 5 bases, with 13 bases spanning the gap. The CDR3 has 13 amino acids. Looked up from germline, CDR1 is SGHNT and CDR2 is YENEEA. The CDR3 DNA is TGTGCCAGCAGCGTAGGGAGAGGGGACGAGCAGTACTTC. This codes for CASSVGRGDEQYF.

This chain links TRBV7-2 with TRBJ2-7, with D unresolved. Germline V gene sequence: CDR1 SGHTA, CDR2 FQGNSA. V was cut by 1 base and J by 7 bases, with 14 bases left in between. This CDR3 is 14 amino acids long. The CDR3 reads CASSLDGIYPEQYF. DNA of the CDR3: TGTGCCAGCAGCTTAGATGGAATCTATCCTGAGCAGTACTTC.

The rearrangement uses TRBV13 and TRBJ2-5; 10 bases are a match to TRBD2. V was clipped by 5 bases and J by 1 base; unmatched bases: 10. Germline V lookup: CDR1 PRHDT, CDR2 FYEKMQ (reference sequence). This CDR3 has 17 amino acids. In nucleotides, the CDR3 is TGTGCCAGCAGCCCACTCGAGCGGGGGGGAACCCAAGAGACCCAGTACTTC. This translates into CASSPLERGGTQETQYF.

This chain uses TRBV19 with TRBJ1-5; D is unclear. V dropped 6 bases and J dropped 0 bases, with 12 bases sitting between them. The CDR3 extends over 15 amino acids. The germline gives CDR1 LNHDA, CDR2 SQIVND (reference sequence). The CDR3 sequence: CASRVRTDSNQPQHF. CDR3 bases: TGTGCCAGTAGAGTTAGGACGGATAGCAATCAGCCCCAGCATTTT. Full variable domain (missing parts from reference TRBV19 and TRBJ1-5): DGGITQSPKYLFRKEGQNVTLSCEQNLNHDAMYWYRQDPGQGLRLIYYSQIVNDFQKGDIAEGYSVSREKKESFPLTVTSAQKNPTAFYLCASRVRTDSNQPQHFGDGTRLSIL.

This clone was observed once. The chain combines TRBV5-6 with TRBJ2-7; the D gene is possibly TRBD1 (5 bases). Germline CDR1 reads SGHDT; CDR2 reads YYEEEE. The CDR3 has 14 amino acids. The ends were cut back, 0 bases at V and 3 bases at J, with 10 bases in the middle. The CDR3 reads CASSLVSRVYEQYF. The CDR3 nucleotides read TGTGCCAGCAGCTTGGTAAGCAGGGTCTACGAGCAGTACTTC.

The chain is built from TRBV12-3 or TRBV12-4 and TRBJ1-2; TRBD1 might be the D (5 bases). Deletions cut 6 bases from V and 8 bases from J, with 16 bases between. The CDR3 has 13 residues. The CDR3 region is CASSPGTDRGYTF. The CDR3 nucleotides read TGTGCCAGCAGCCCTGGGACTGACCGGGGCTACACCTTC.

The chain is built from TRBV28 and TRBJ1-3, with unresolved D. The V and J ends lost 3 bases and 3 bases respectively, with 9 bases between them. The CDR3 consists of 14 residues. Germline-derived CDR1 and CDR2 are MDHEN and SYDVKM. CDR3 in DNA: TGTGCCAGCAGTTTGTCCAGGAGTGGAAACACCATATATTTT. It specifies CASSLSRSGNTIYF.

J is TRBJ2-3 and V is TRBV7-3; D not resolved. From germline, CDR1 is SGHTA and CDR2 FQGTGA. Trimming took off 0 bases at V and 4 bases at J, with 8 bases between the two ends. This CDR3 region has 14 residues. CDR3 coding DNA: TGTGCCAGCAGCTTAACCCAGGTGCCAGATACGCAGTATTTT. Translation gives CASSLTQVPDTQYF.

The chain combines TRBV7-8 with TRBJ1-1; D remains ambiguous. Trimming pared 1 base from V and 4 bases from J, leaving 4 bases between. Germline loops: CDR1 SGHVS, CDR2 FQNEAQ. The CDR3 spans 12 residues. The CDR3 sequence: CASSLVATEAFF. The CDR3 DNA follows: TGTGCCAGCAGCTTAGTGGCCACTGAAGCTTTCTTT. Together with reference TRBV7-8 and TRBJ1-1, the CDR3 gives the full variable domain: GAGVSQSPRYKVAKRGQDVALRCDPISGHVSLFWYQQALGQGPEFLTYFQNEAQLDKSGLPSDRFFAERPEGSVSTLKIQRTQQEDSAVYLCASSLVATEAFFGQGTRLTVV.

The rearrangement uses TRBV5-8 and TRBJ1-3; D is ambiguous. CDR1 is SGHTS and CDR2 is YDEGEE in the germline V gene. The CDR3 sequence is 14 residues long. Trimming shortened V by 1 base and J by 4 bases, and 9 bases separated the two germline ends. CDR3 nucleotide sequence: TGTGCCAGCAGCTTGCCTCTAGCAGGAAACACCATATATTTT. Its translation is CASSLPLAGNTIYF.

The chain joins TRBV7-2 to TRBJ2-5, with 14 bases fitting TRBD2. The V and J ends lost 4 bases and 6 bases, in that order; junction bases with no gene match: 13. The CDR3 extends over 18 amino acids. Germline assignment: CDR1 SGHTA and CDR2 FQGNSA. The CDR3 bases are TGTGCCAGCAGCTCGGGACTAGCGGGGGCCCTGACCGACAAGACCCAGTACTTC. It specifies CASSSGLAGALTDKTQYF.

The chain recombines TRBV7-2 with TRBJ2-1; 9 nucleotides match TRBD1. This CDR3 comprises 13 residues. Germline loops: CDR1 SGHTA, CDR2 FQGNSA. J gave up 8 bases and V 9 bases, and 8 bases lay outside the gene matches. The CDR3 DNA sequence: TGTGCCAGTAAAACAGGGGGCTCCCATGAGCAGTTCTTC. Residues: CASKTGGSHEQFF.